Listed below are T cell receptor beta chains from one sample, sequenced in a study of shared clonotypes between healthy human individuals. Generated by immunoSEQ multiplex PCR, the TCRdb table keeps only in-frame clones and is missing some. This table holds about 2.1 million clones, about 92% found once. The sequenced sample consisted of naive CD8+ T cells from PBMCs. The origin of the receptors is a man aged 18 to 30 in good health. Some clones in this sample may be carry-over from other donors' samples. CDR3s include the opening cysteine and the closing phenylalanine or tryptophan. D genes are given only for firm matches. Expanded clones are given a class, and other clones once, few, many or no size at all.

j_call: TRBJ2-7; v_call: TRBV5-1; clone_size: .; d_call: .; cdr3_aa: CASSLEVAYSYEQYF; cdr3_nt: TGCGCCAGCAGCTTGGAAGTGGCCTACTCCTACGAGCAGTACTTC
j_call: TRBJ2-6; v_call: TRBV6-7; clone_size: .; d_call: .; cdr3_aa: CASSYSRQNSGANVLTF; cdr3_nt: TGTGCCAGCAGTTACTCGAGGCAAAACTCTGGGGCCAACGTCCTGACTTTC
j_call: TRBJ1-1; v_call: TRBV7-9; clone_size: .; d_call: .; cdr3_aa: CASSLGTTMNTEAFF; cdr3_nt: TGTGCCAGCAGCTTAGGGACGACCATGAACACTGAAGCTTTCTTT
j_call: TRBJ1-1; v_call: TRBV7-2; clone_size: .; d_call: TRBD1; cdr3_aa: CASSLLGHGTGGYTEAFF; cdr3_nt: TGTGCCAGCAGCTTATTAGGCCACGGGACAGGGGGATATACTGAAGCTTTCTTT
j_call: TRBJ2-2; v_call: TRBV7-9; clone_size: .; d_call: TRBD1; cdr3_aa: CASSLRDRGLIGELFF; cdr3_nt: TGTGCCAGCAGCTTAAGGGACAGGGGGCTAATCGGGGAGCTGTTTTTT
j_call: TRBJ2-7; v_call: TRBV27; clone_size: once; d_call: TRBD1; cdr3_aa: CASSPDRVREQYF; cdr3_nt: TGTGCCAGCAGTCCGGACAGGGTCCGCGAGCAGTACTTC
j_call: TRBJ1-5; v_call: TRBV10-3; clone_size: .; d_call: .; cdr3_aa: CAISELEDGAPQHF; cdr3_nt: TGTGCCATCAGTGAGTTGGAGGACGGGGCGCCCCAGCATTTT
j_call: TRBJ2-3; v_call: TRBV7-9; clone_size: .; d_call: .; cdr3_aa: CASSHVGTPPDTQYF; cdr3_nt: TGTGCCAGCAGCCATGTGGGGACTCCCCCCGATACGCAGTATTTT
j_call: TRBJ1-5; v_call: TRBV7-9; clone_size: .; d_call: TRBD1; cdr3_aa: CASSPGQGSNQPQHF; cdr3_nt: TGTGCCAGCAGCCCCGGACAGGGCAGCAATCAGCCCCAGCATTTT
j_call: TRBJ1-5; v_call: TRBV27; clone_size: few; d_call: .; cdr3_aa: CASSLWGDQPQHF; cdr3_nt: TGTGCCAGCAGTTTATGGGGGGATCAGCCCCAGCATTTT
j_call: TRBJ1-2; v_call: TRBV7-2; clone_size: .; d_call: .; cdr3_aa: CASSSPLSKDRISHYGYTF; cdr3_nt: TGTGCCAGCAGCTCCCCCTTAAGTAAGGACAGAATATCCCACTATGGCTACACCTTC
j_call: TRBJ2-7; v_call: TRBV19; clone_size: .; d_call: TRBD1; cdr3_aa: CASSAARTGFYEQYF; cdr3_nt: TGTGCCAGTAGTGCAGCAAGGACAGGGTTTTACGAGCAGTACTTC
j_call: TRBJ2-1; v_call: TRBV5-6; clone_size: once; d_call: TRBD2; cdr3_aa: CASSAGLMTYNEQFF; cdr3_nt: TGTGCCAGCAGCGCGGGACTAATGACCTACAATGAGCAGTTCTTC
j_call: TRBJ2-2; v_call: TRBV4-3; clone_size: .; d_call: TRBD2; cdr3_aa: CASSQGTSPGELFF; cdr3_nt: TGCGCCAGCAGCCAAGGGACTAGCCCCGGGGAGCTGTTTTTT
j_call: TRBJ1-1; v_call: TRBV19; clone_size: .; d_call: .; cdr3_aa: CASSGRATNTEAFF; cdr3_nt: TGTGCCAGTAGTGGGAGGGCGACGAACACTGAAGCTTTCTTT
j_call: TRBJ2-4; v_call: TRBV30; clone_size: .; d_call: .; cdr3_aa: CAWSVPRLDIQYF; cdr3_nt: TGTGCCTGGAGTGTACCCCGACTAGACATTCAGTACTTC
j_call: TRBJ2-3; v_call: TRBV7-3; clone_size: .; d_call: TRBD2; cdr3_aa: CASSVGTSGADTQYF; cdr3_nt: TGTGCCAGCAGCGTCGGGACTAGCGGTGCAGATACGCAGTATTTT
j_call: TRBJ2-1; v_call: TRBV5-5; clone_size: .; d_call: .; cdr3_aa: CASSVVVFSYNEQFF; cdr3_nt: TGTGCCAGCAGCGTGGTCGTGTTCTCCTACAATGAGCAGTTCTTC
j_call: TRBJ2-7; v_call: TRBV23-1; clone_size: .; d_call: .; cdr3_aa: CASSQSATGRGYEQYF; cdr3_nt: TGCGCCAGCAGTCAATCGGCTACAGGGCGGGGATACGAGCAGTACTTC
j_call: TRBJ2-5; v_call: TRBV11-2; clone_size: .; d_call: TRBD2; cdr3_aa: CASSLGKLAVPLDVTQYF; cdr3_nt: TGTGCCAGCAGCTTAGGGAAACTAGCGGTCCCGCTAGATGTGACCCAGTACTTC
j_call: TRBJ2-7; v_call: TRBV27; clone_size: once; d_call: TRBD1; cdr3_aa: CASRVQGGLTYEQYF; cdr3_nt: TGTGCCAGTCGAGTTCAAGGGGGCCTTACCTACGAGCAGTACTTC
j_call: TRBJ2-7; v_call: TRBV10-3; clone_size: .; d_call: .; cdr3_aa: CAISEGRGLHEQYF; cdr3_nt: TGTGCCATCAGTGAGGGACGGGGACTTCACGAGCAGTACTTC
j_call: TRBJ2-1; v_call: TRBV7-8; clone_size: .; d_call: .; cdr3_aa: CASSLPRANNYNEQFF; cdr3_nt: TGTGCCAGCAGCTTACCGAGGGCCAATAACTACAATGAGCAGTTCTTC
j_call: TRBJ1-1; v_call: TRBV4-3; clone_size: .; d_call: TRBD1; cdr3_aa: CASSRLTGGDTEAFF; cdr3_nt: TGCGCCAGCAGCCGTTTGACAGGGGGGGACACTGAAGCTTTCTTT
j_call: TRBJ2-7; v_call: TRBV11-2; clone_size: .; d_call: .; cdr3_aa: CASSADRGLQRDF; cdr3_nt: TGTGCCAGCAGCGCCGACCGGGGGCTTCAGAGGGACTTC
j_call: TRBJ1-1; v_call: TRBV23-1; clone_size: .; d_call: .; cdr3_aa: CASSPARLGTEAFF; cdr3_nt: TGCGCCAGCAGTCCAGCGAGGTTAGGCACTGAAGCTTTCTTT
j_call: TRBJ2-3; v_call: TRBV27; clone_size: .; d_call: .; cdr3_aa: CASSFGGGQDTQYF; cdr3_nt: TGTGCCAGCAGTTTTGGCGGGGGCCAGGATACGCAGTATTTT
j_call: TRBJ2-2; v_call: TRBV5-1; clone_size: .; d_call: .; cdr3_aa: CASSLGPSNTGELFF; cdr3_nt: TGCGCCAGCAGCTTAGGGCCTTCGAACACCGGGGAGCTGTTTTTT
j_call: TRBJ2-7; v_call: TRBV11-2; clone_size: .; d_call: .; cdr3_aa: CASSLAAAYEQYF; cdr3_nt: TGTGCCAGCAGCTTAGCGGCGGCCTACGAGCAGTACTTC
j_call: TRBJ1-2; v_call: TRBV29-1; clone_size: .; d_call: TRBD1; cdr3_aa: CSVEDYNRGNYGYTF; cdr3_nt: TGCAGCGTTGAAGATTATAACAGGGGCAACTATGGCTACACCTTC
j_call: TRBJ2-2; v_call: TRBV30; clone_size: once; d_call: .; cdr3_aa: CAWSVRTAGELFF; cdr3_nt: TGTGCCTGGAGTGTACGAACAGCCGGGGAGCTGTTTTTT
j_call: TRBJ2-1; v_call: TRBV28; clone_size: .; d_call: TRBD2; cdr3_aa: CASSQTGLAGYNEQFF; cdr3_nt: TGTGCCAGCAGCCAAACGGGGCTAGCGGGCTACAATGAGCAGTTCTTC
j_call: TRBJ1-1; v_call: TRBV7-8; clone_size: .; d_call: .; cdr3_aa: CASSLSTWGRTMNTEAFF; cdr3_nt: TGTGCCAGCAGCCTTAGTACCTGGGGTAGGACCATGAACACTGAAGCTTTCTTT
j_call: TRBJ2-3; v_call: TRBV11-1; clone_size: .; d_call: TRBD2; cdr3_aa: CASGLAATDTQYF; cdr3_nt: TGTGCCAGCGGACTAGCGGCGACAGATACGCAGTATTTT
j_call: TRBJ1-5; v_call: TRBV11-2; clone_size: .; d_call: .; cdr3_aa: CASSRTANSNQPQHF; cdr3_nt: TGTGCCAGCAGCAGGACAGCGAATAGCAATCAGCCCCAGCATTTT
j_call: TRBJ2-7; v_call: TRBV28; clone_size: .; d_call: .; cdr3_aa: CASSSRTAYEQYF; cdr3_nt: TGTGCCAGCTCCAGCCGGACGGCCTACGAGCAGTACTTC
j_call: TRBJ1-1; v_call: TRBV28; clone_size: .; d_call: .; cdr3_aa: CASEPRLNTEAFF; cdr3_nt: TGTGCCAGCGAGCCAAGGTTGAACACTGAAGCTTTCTTT
j_call: TRBJ2-5; v_call: TRBV7-2; clone_size: .; d_call: .; cdr3_aa: CASSAGGLVETQYF; cdr3_nt: TGTGCCAGCAGCGCTGGGGGGTTGGTGGAGACCCAGTACTTC
j_call: TRBJ2-7; v_call: TRBV28; clone_size: .; d_call: .; cdr3_aa: CASIGSLFGAYEQYF; cdr3_nt: TGTGCCAGCATAGGATCCCTCTTTGGAGCCTACGAGCAGTACTTC
j_call: TRBJ1-1; v_call: TRBV4-3; clone_size: .; d_call: .; cdr3_aa: CASSLLTGLGTEAFF; cdr3_nt: TGCGCCAGCAGCCTCCTAACAGGGTTGGGCACTGAAGCTTTCTTT
j_call: TRBJ2-1; v_call: TRBV5-6; clone_size: .; d_call: TRBD2; cdr3_aa: CASSFLGEGQFF; cdr3_nt: TGTGCCAGCAGCTTCCTCGGGGAGGGGCAGTTCTTC
j_call: TRBJ2-7; v_call: TRBV5-1; clone_size: .; d_call: .; cdr3_aa: CASSGRDREQYTYEQYF; cdr3_nt: TGCGCCAGCAGCGGGCGGGACAGAGAGCAATATACCTACGAGCAGTACTTC
j_call: TRBJ2-7; v_call: TRBV4-1; clone_size: .; d_call: TRBD1; cdr3_aa: CASSHMFGQGFIEQYF; cdr3_nt: TGCGCCAGCAGCCACATGTTCGGACAGGGATTTATCGAGCAGTACTTC
j_call: TRBJ1-2; v_call: TRBV9; clone_size: few; d_call: .; cdr3_aa: CASSEGTANYGYTF; cdr3_nt: TGTGCCAGCAGTGAAGGGACGGCGAACTATGGCTACACCTTC
j_call: TRBJ1-3; v_call: TRBV7-9; clone_size: .; d_call: .; cdr3_aa: CASSPRISSGNTIYF; cdr3_nt: TGTGCCAGCAGCCCCCGGATTAGCTCTGGAAACACCATATATTTT